A single sample is the source of the 12 T cell receptor beta chains below, sequenced in a study of T cells after yellow fever vaccination. MiXCR was run by TCRdb on the 5' RACE reads, yielding one entry per CDR3 protein. The sample records about 430,000 distinct CDR3 sequences, over 15% being singletons. The sample in question was PBMCs, obtained before the yellow fever booster vaccination. All receptors come from a man aged 18 to 35 who received the YFV17D yellow fever vaccine.

V and J are TRBV27 and TRBJ2-7; 9 nucleotides agree with TRBD1. The germline CDR1 and CDR2 sequences are MNHEY and SMNVEV (reference sequence). Trimming at V came to 1 base and at J to 7 bases, leaving 8 bases not matched to a gene. This CDR3 is built from 15 residues. The CDR3 DNA reads as TGTGCCAGCAGTTTATTTGGGACAGGGCGCCGGGAGCAGTACTTC. Protein sequence: CASSLFGTGRREQYF.

In its sample, this clonotype was seen a few times. CDR3 region: CASSSTGDLNYGYTF. CDR3 nucleotides: TGTGCCAGCAGCTCGACAGGGGACCTCAACTATGGCTACACCTTC. This chain links TRBV7-9 with TRBJ1-2, with 8 bases aligning to TRBD1. V was pared by 4 bases and J by 2 bases, with 6 bases of the junction left unmatched. CDR3 length: 15 residues. Germline V gives CDR1 SEHNR, CDR2 FQNEAQ (reference sequence). The full variable domain, with the rest looked up from reference TRBV7-9 and TRBJ1-2, is DTGVSQNPRHKITKRGQNVTFRCDPISEHNRLYWYRQTLGQGPEFLTYFQNEAQLEKSRLLSDRFSAERPKGSFSTLEIQRTEQGDSAMYLCASSSTGDLNYGYTFGSGTRLTVV.

This clonotype was observed many times. The genes are TRBV20-1 and TRBJ2-5, with D perhaps TRBD2 (6 bases). Trimming took off 5 bases at V and 5 bases at J, with 15 bases between the two ends. This CDR3 has 13 amino acids. CDR1 and CDR2 (germline): DFQATT, SNEGSKA (reference sequence). DNA for the CDR3: TGCAGTGCTCCGGGCGGGGCGCGTGAGACCCAGTACTTC. As protein: CSAPGGARETQYF.

This clonotype was seen more than once but under ten times. The rearrangement links TRBV6-5 to TRBJ1-1; D not certain. Germline values: CDR1 MNHEY, CDR2 SVGAGI. The CDR3 loop spans 13 amino acids. Trimming pared 4 bases from V and 4 bases from J, leaving 10 bases between. The CDR3 loop reads CASSWGESTEAFF. The CDR3 nucleotides are TGTGCCAGCAGTTGGGGAGAGAGCACTGAAGCTTTCTTT.

This clonotype was seen more than once but under ten times. This chain uses TRBV5-1 with TRBJ2-3; 10 bases line up with TRBD2. The ends lost 4 bases at V and 0 bases at J; junction bases unmatched: 8. The V gene's germline CDR1 is SGHRS and CDR2 YFSETQ. The CDR3 contains 17 residues. CDR3 amino acids: CASSLIKRGGSTDTQYF. The CDR3 DNA sequence: TGCGCCAGCAGCCTGATAAAGCGGGGGGGAAGCACAGATACGCAGTATTTT.

This clonotype was seen ten or more times. The J gene is TRBJ2-5, the V gene TRBV5-6; D possibly corresponds to TRBD1 (6 bases). V shed 1 base and J shed 5 bases, with 9 bases lying between them. Looked up from germline, CDR1 is SGHDT and CDR2 is YYEEEE. This CDR3 region has 13 residues. CDR3 nucleotides: TGTGCCAGCAGCTTGTCAGGGGCGGAGACCCAGTACTTC. Translation: CASSLSGAETQYF.

This rearrangement joins TRBV7-2 to TRBJ2-1, with D uncertain. The germline gives CDR1 SGHTA, CDR2 FQGNSA. The CDR3 sequence is 13 residues long. Trimming took 1 base from V and 8 from J, leaving 9 bases between them. Here the CDR3 DNA reads TGTGCCAGCAGCTTAGATCCCGCGTATGAGCAGTTCTTC. This codes for CASSLDPAYEQFF. The whole variable domain, filled in from reference TRBV7-2 and TRBJ2-1, reads GAGVSQSPSNKVTEKGKDVELRCDPISGHTALYWYRQSLGQGLEFLIYFQGNSAPDKSGLPSDRFSAERTGGSVSTLTIQRTQQEDSAVYLCASSLDPAYEQFFGPGTRLTVL.

This clonotype showed up many times. This chain joins TRBV12-3 or TRBV12-4 and TRBJ1-4, with 9 bases that match TRBD1. Unmatched junction bases numbered 2, after V lost 6 bases and J lost 12 bases. CDR3 length: 11 residues. The CDR3 loop is CASRRTGELFF. For the CDR3, the DNA is TGTGCCAGCAGAAGGACAGGGGAACTGTTTTTT.

The genes are TRBV6-2 or TRBV6-3 and TRBJ1-2; D is ambiguous. The V end lost 1 base, the J end lost 6 bases, and 3 bases lay between the germline ends. This CDR3 contains 11 residues. Germline V gene lookup returns CDR1 MNHEY and CDR2 SVGEGT. CDR3 protein: CASSYWDGYTF. In DNA form, the CDR3 reads TGTGCCAGCAGTTACTGGGATGGCTACACCTTC.

This chain joins TRBV7-3 and TRBJ1-2; maybe TRBD1 (5 bases). The germline CDR1 and CDR2 sequences are SGHTA and FQGTGA. Trimming stripped 4 bases from V and 6 bases from J, with 12 bases between. The CDR3 is 13 residues long. CDR3 loop: CASSSSVRDGYTF. The CDR3 region has the DNA TGTGCCAGCAGCTCTTCTGTCAGGGATGGCTACACCTTC.

This clonotype has just a few counts. The CDR3 spells CASSKEDRPLNEKLFF. The CDR3 DNA reads TGTGCCAGCAGCAAAGAGGATCGGCCGCTGAATGAAAAACTGTTTTTT. V and J are TRBV21-1 and TRBJ1-4. TRBV21-1 is marked as a pseudogene. This CDR3 has 16 residues.

The chain links TRBV12-3 or TRBV12-4 to TRBJ2-5, with 11 bases fitting TRBD2. V was clipped by 5 bases and J by 5 bases; unmatched bases: 16. The CDR3 length is 18 residues. In DNA form, the CDR3 reads TGTGCCAGCAGTCCGCCGGGGCTAGCGGGGGGCCGGCGGGAGACCCAGTACTTC. It codes for CASSPPGLAGGRRETQYF.